The 5 T cell receptor beta chains given below trace back to one sample, sequenced in a study of blood T cell repertoires in COVID-19. This table comes from immunoSEQ multiplex PCR, and its TCRdb copy is limited to in-frame clones, with some not included. The sample carries around 300,000 clones, 83% recorded once. The specimen sequenced was peripheral blood. These receptors came from a woman in her 50s who had recovered from COVID-19.

The chain uses TRBV18 and TRBJ2-3; D may be TRBD2 (6 bases). The CDR3 contains 16 residues. Deletions cut 2 bases from V and 1 base from J, with 13 bases between. Germline loops: CDR1 KGHSH, CDR2 LQKENI. The CDR3 DNA reads TGTGCCAGCTCACCAGGAGGGAGCTCAGGCACAGATACGCAGTATTTT. Its protein is CASSPGGSSGTDTQYF.

To note about this clone: Other DNA variants within this sample encode the same CDR3. The chain joins TRBV9 to TRBJ1-1; possible D gene TRBD1, 6 bases. The CDR3 covers 14 residues. Trimming took 1 base from V and 4 from J, leaving 11 bases between them. The germline CDR1 and CDR2 sequences are SGDLS and YYNGEE. The CDR3 here is CASSVIQGGTEAFF. The CDR3 coding sequence is TGTGCCAGCAGCGTAATACAGGGCGGCACTGAAGCTTTCTTT.

The CDR3 DNA reads TGTGCCACCAGCAGAGATAACAGTAACACAGATACGCAGTATTTT. It translates to CATSRDNSNTDTQYF. The chain has TRBV15 and TRBJ2-3; D is unclear. Trimming removed 0 bases at V and 2 bases at J, with 9 bases between. The CDR3 covers 15 residues. Germline V gene lookup returns CDR1 LNHNV and CDR2 YYDKDF (reference sequence).

This clone was seen more than once but under ten times. The V and J genes are TRBV5-1 and TRBJ2-7; D ambiguous. The CDR3 covers 12 residues. The germline gives CDR1 SGHRS, CDR2 YFSETQ. The V gene lost 1 base and the J gene lost 6 bases, with 8 bases spanning the gap. The CDR3 DNA is TGCGCCAGCAGCTTGAAAACGGGCGAGCAGTACTTC. Encoded protein: CASSLKTGEQYF.

V gene TRBV4-1 combines with J gene TRBJ2-1, with a weak D call TRBD2 (5 bases). The V end was cut by 0 bases, the J end by 6 bases, with 12 bases between. This CDR3 is built from 15 residues. CDR1 MGHRA and CDR2 YSYEKL come from the germline V gene. CDR3 nucleotides: TGCGCCAGCAGCCAAGAAGGGCTAGCCTCCAATGAGCAGTTCTTC. This sequence encodes CASSQEGLASNEQFF.